The 20 T cell receptor beta chains below all came from one sample that was sequenced in a study of blood T cell repertoires in COVID-19. Method: immunoSEQ multiplex PCR; TCRdb's copy keeps in-frame clones and lacks some. The repertoire holds 80,000 to 95,000 clones, with approximately 91% as singletons. Sample: peripheral blood. The receptors come from a woman between 65 and 79 years old with acute or convalescent COVID-19.

V gene TRBV2 combines with J gene TRBJ1-1; TRBD1 matches at 9 bases. Germline lookup yields CDR1 SNHLY and CDR2 FYNNEI. V lost 7 bases, J lost 0 bases, and 6 bases stayed unmatched. This CDR3 has 15 amino acids. This chain's CDR3 is CASKVQGAMNTEAFF. In nucleotides, the CDR3 is TGTGCCAGCAAAGTACAGGGGGCCATGAACACTGAAGCTTTCTTT.

The chain is built from TRBV9 and TRBJ2-2, with D unresolved. Trimming pared 4 bases from V and 4 bases from J, leaving 5 bases between. Per germline, CDR1 SGDLS and CDR2 YYNGEE. The CDR3 sequence is 12 residues long. The CDR3 nucleotides are TGTGCCAGCAGCAGACTCACCGGGGAGCTGTTTTTT. This codes for CASSRLTGELFF. Complete variable domain (other parts from reference TRBV9 and TRBJ2-2): DSGVTQTPKHLITATGQRVTLRCSPRSGDLSVYWYQQSLDQGLQFLIQYYNGEERAKGNILERFSAQQFPDLHSELNLSSLELGDSALYFCASSRLTGELFFGEGSRLTVL.

The V gene is TRBV5-1, the J gene TRBJ2-6, with a weak D call TRBD2 (5 bases). CDR3 length equals 14 residues. Germline V gene sequence: CDR1 SGHRS, CDR2 YFSETQ. V was pared by 5 bases and J by 3 bases, with 9 bases between. The CDR3 DNA sequence: TGCGCCAGCAGGGCCGGGGTTGGGGCCAACGTCCTGACTTTC. It codes for CASRAGVGANVLTF. Filled out from reference TRBV5-1 and TRBJ2-6, the complete variable domain reads KAGVTQTPRYLIKTRGQQVTLSCSPISGHRSVSWYQQTPGQGLQFLFEYFSETQRNKGNFPGRFSGRQFSNSRSEMNVSTLELGDSALYLCASRAGVGANVLTFGAGSRLTVL.

The V call is TRBV28, the J call TRBJ1-4; no definite D call. Germline V gene sequence: CDR1 MDHEN, CDR2 SYDVKM. The CDR3 runs to 16 residues. Trimming stripped 5 bases from V and 2 bases from J, with 15 bases between. The CDR3 region has the DNA TGTGCCAGCAGTCCTCCGCAGCGCCGTACTAATGAAAAACTGTTTTTT. The encoded protein is CASSPPQRRTNEKLFF.

This clone was seen a handful of times. The gene calls are TRBV6-5 and TRBJ1-2; tentatively, D is TRBD1 (6 bases). Germline CDR1 reads MNHEY; CDR2 reads SVGAGI. CDR3 length: 13 amino acids. Trimming pared 6 bases from V and 1 base from J, leaving 9 bases between. As DNA, the CDR3 is TGTGCCAGCAGCCCGGACAGTAACTATGGCTACACCTTC. It is translated as CASSPDSNYGYTF.

This sequence joins TRBV19 and TRBJ1-4; the match to TRBD1 covers 8 bases. This CDR3 is built from 18 residues. The ends lost 5 bases at V and 10 bases at J; junction bases unmatched: 21. The germline CDR1 and CDR2 sequences are LNHDA and SQIVND (reference sequence). CDR3 nucleotide sequence: TGTGCCAGTAGTGCTTACGCCGGGACAGGCCCCAATTGGGTAAAACTGTTTTTT. Amino acids: CASSAYAGTGPNWVKLFF. Full variable domain (rest looked up from reference TRBV19 and TRBJ1-4): DGGITQSPKYLFRKEGQNVTLSCEQNLNHDAMYWYRQDPGQGLRLIYYSQIVNDFQKGDIAEGYSVSREKKESFPLTVTSAQKNPTAFYLCASSAYAGTGPNWVKLFFGSGTQLSVL.

The V call is TRBV10-3, the J call TRBJ1-2, with 9 bases aligning to TRBD1. CDR1 is ENHRY and CDR2 is SYGVKD in the germline V gene. The V segment lost 3 bases and the J segment 5 bases; nucleotides outside the gene matches: 1. The CDR3 sequence is 13 residues long. This CDR3 reads CAISEGTGYGYTF. The CDR3 region has the DNA TGTGCCATCAGTGAAGGGACAGGGTATGGCTACACCTTC.

The chain recombines TRBV3-1 (or the pseudogene TRBV3-2) with TRBJ2-1; 10 bases are a match to TRBD2. The length of the CDR3 is 16 residues. The V gene end was trimmed by 4 bases and the J gene end by 2 bases; junction bases not matched to a gene: 5. CDR1 is LGHDT, CDR2 YNNKEL, per germline (reference sequence). Written as DNA, the CDR3 is TGTGCCAGCAGCCCCCTTCTAGCGGGAGCCTACAATGAGCAGTTCTTC. As protein: CASSPLLAGAYNEQFF.

This chain joins TRBV30 and TRBJ1-5, with unresolved D. The germline CDR1 and CDR2 sequences are GTSNPN and SVGIG (reference sequence). The V gene lost 2 bases and the J gene lost 0 bases, with 5 bases spanning the gap. The CDR3 covers 13 residues. CDR3 in amino acids: CAWSSDSNQPQHF. CDR3 coding DNA: TGTGCCTGGAGTTCAGATAGCAATCAGCCCCAGCATTTT.

The chain carries TRBV6-5 and TRBJ2-2; D unresolved. V gave up 2 bases and J gave up 0 bases, with 10 bases separating them. This CDR3 has 16 amino acids. Germline values: CDR1 MNHEY, CDR2 SVGAGI. CDR3 DNA sequence: TGTGCCAGCAGTTACGGTCAGGCCGCGAACACCGGGGAGCTGTTTTTT. It yields the protein CASSYGQAANTGELFF.

The chain uses TRBV19 and TRBJ1-5; TRBD1 is a possible D gene (5 bases). CDR3 length: 15 amino acids. V gave up 2 bases and J gave up 0 bases, with 8 bases separating them. CDR1 LNHDA and CDR2 SQIVND come from the germline V gene (reference sequence). The CDR3 region is CASSITGGSNQPQHF. In DNA form, the CDR3 reads TGTGCCAGTAGTATAACGGGGGGTAGCAATCAGCCCCAGCATTTT.

The CDR3 loop reads CASSEPLGSNYGYTF. CDR3 DNA: TGTGCCAGCAGTGAACCCCTCGGGAGTAACTATGGCTACACCTTC. The V call is TRBV2, the J call TRBJ1-2; D call uncertain. The CDR3 has 15 residues. The V gene's germline CDR1 is SNHLY and CDR2 FYNNEI. V was cut by 2 bases and J by 1 base, with 11 bases left in between. Supplemented by reference TRBV2 and TRBJ1-2, the full variable domain reads EPEVTQTPSHQVTQMGQEVILRCVPISNHLYFYWYRQILGQKVEFLVSFYNNEISEKSEIFDDQFSVERPDGSNFTLKIRSTKLEDSAMYFCASSEPLGSNYGYTFGSGTRLTVV.

In its sample, this clone was seen once. V usage is TRBV5-4 and J usage is TRBJ2-7; TRBD1 matches at 8 bases. Germline V gives CDR1 SGHNT, CDR2 YYREEE (reference sequence). Losses at the gene ends were 4 bases for V and 3 bases for J; bases not matched to a gene: 9. The CDR3 consists of 15 residues. The CDR3 is CASSPRTGRIYEQYF. CDR3 nucleotide sequence: TGTGCCAGCAGCCCGCGGACAGGGCGGATCTACGAGCAGTACTTC.

The rearrangement links TRBV5-1 to TRBJ2-6; 8 positions agree with TRBD1. The CDR3 runs to 17 residues. CDR1 and CDR2 (germline): SGHRS, YFSETQ. Losses at the gene ends were 3 bases for V and 2 bases for J; bases not matched to a gene: 7. The CDR3 coding sequence is TGCGCCAGCAGCTCAACAGGGGGTTTAGCTGGGGCCAACGTCCTGACTTTC. Protein sequence: CASSSTGGLAGANVLTF.

The chain links TRBV27 to TRBJ1-4; D ambiguous. The end of the DNA aligns better with TRBJ1-5, so the J call may be wrong. The CDR3 has 9 residues. Germline CDR1 MNHEY, CDR2 SMNVEV (reference sequence). This chain's CDR3 is CASIPGQHF. The CDR3 coding sequence is TGTGCCAGCATCCCGGGACAGCATTTT.

This clone showed up just once. The chain has TRBV6-5 and TRBJ1-6, with a weak D call TRBD1 (6 bases). Trimming took 5 bases from V and 4 from J, leaving 12 bases between them. This CDR3 is 15 amino acids long. The germline V gene encodes CDR1 MNHEY and CDR2 SVGAGI. CDR3 sequence (DNA): TGTGCCAGCAGTAACGACAGGTTGTATAATTCACCCCTCCACTTT. Translating it yields CASSNDRLYNSPLHF.

This chain uses TRBV28 with TRBJ1-1, with a possible D match to TRBD1 (5 bases). The CDR3 extends over 13 amino acids. V was shortened by 6 bases and J by 0 bases, with 8 bases between the two germline ends. CDR1 MDHEN and CDR2 SYDVKM come from the germline V gene. The chain's CDR3 is CASRTTVNTEAFF. The CDR3 DNA is TGTGCCAGCAGGACGACAGTGAACACTGAAGCTTTCTTT.

The V and J genes are TRBV30 and TRBJ2-1, with 9 bases aligning to TRBD1. J lost 5 bases, V lost 4 bases, and 15 bases had no gene match. Germline lookup yields CDR1 GTSNPN and CDR2 SVGIG (reference sequence). The CDR3 consists of 17 residues. The CDR3 loop is CAWTVSHRDRVNNEQFF. The CDR3 DNA follows: TGTGCCTGGACAGTTTCCCACCGGGACAGGGTAAACAATGAGCAGTTCTTC.

V and J are TRBV6-5 and TRBJ1-4; 7 bases fit TRBD1. J lost 4 bases, V lost 4 bases, and 3 bases had no gene match. The CDR3 loop spans 14 amino acids. The germline V gene has CDR1 MNHEY and CDR2 SVGAGI. The CDR3 spells CASSSDRVNEKLFF. DNA of the CDR3: TGTGCCAGCAGTTCTGACAGGGTTAATGAAAAACTGTTTTTT.

The rearrangement joins TRBV4-2 to TRBJ2-3, with 7 bases lining up with TRBD2. The V and J ends lost 6 bases and 6 bases, in that order; junction bases with no gene match: 6. CDR1 is LGHNA, CDR2 YNFKEQ, per germline. The CDR3 extends over 13 amino acids. The CDR3 loop is CASRSREADTQYF. For the CDR3, the DNA is TGTGCCAGCAGAAGCCGGGAGGCCGATACGCAGTATTTT.